A single TCR beta chain is shown here with its context. Its target is unknown. Unique molecular identifiers were added to individual cDNA molecules. TCRdb reprocessed the 5' RACE reads via MiXCR and lists one record per CDR3 protein. The sample carries some 61,000 distinct CDR3 sequences, around 9.3% recorded once. This sample is part of a study of early T cells in non-severe SARS-CoV-2 infection. The wider study: The sequenced material was bulk RNA from unsorted whole blood, and its chains were unpaired. Study outcomes and limitations: Matches to VDJdb favored anti-spike CD8 responses and missed private and CD4 specificities.

CDR1 LGHDT and CDR2 YNNKEL come from the germline V gene (reference sequence). This CDR3 contains 15 residues. The V end was cut by 3 bases, the J end by 5 bases, with 16 bases between. What was sequenced was whole blood. The chain employs TRBV3-1 and TRBJ1-2, with D possibly matching TRBD1 (5 bases). This TCR was recovered from an adult who was a healthcare worker with PCR-confirmed SARS-CoV-2 infection or an uninfected control (not recorded which). CDR3 nucleotide sequence: TGTGCCAGCAGCCAGGGGGGTCCCACGGGGTATGGCTACACCTTC. Its protein is CASSQGGPTGYGYTF. The full variable domain, in which reference TRBV3-1 and TRBJ1-2 provide the parts outside the CDR3, is DTAVSQTPKYLVTQMGNDKSIKCEQNLGHDTMYWYKQDSKKFLKIMFSYNNKELIINETVPNRFSPKSPDKAHLNLHINSLELGDSAVYFCASSQGGPTGYGYTFGSGTRLTVV.